This paragraph covers one TCR beta chain sequence. No antigen is known for it. The data belong to a study of shared clonotypes between healthy human individuals. Data came from immunoSEQ multiplex PCR; TCRdb stores just in-frame clones and leaves some out. The repertoire holds some 500,000 clones, 95% to 97% seen once, with roughly 0.06% in the top ten. Findings and limits, study-wide: As a rule, naive subsets had a larger estimated richness than memory subsets.

This CDR3 spans 14 amino acids. CDR1 and CDR2 from the germline V gene are MDHEN and SYDVKM. V lost 7 bases to trimming and J lost 2 bases, with 15 bases between them. The sequence was collected from a woman aged 30 to 39 in good health. The chain carries TRBV28 and TRBJ2-7, with a possible D match to TRBD1 (5 bases). The material sequenced was naive CD4+ T cells sorted from blood. The subset denotes: CD45RA+ positively selected. CDR3 loop: CASNRGTGAYEQYF. Here the CDR3 DNA reads TGTGCCAGCAATAGGGGCACAGGAGCCTACGAGCAGTACTTC.